This T cell receptor beta chain appears in the sequencing data of a study of T cell repertoires in aging, cancer and after chemotherapy. Whole-study findings and limits: In cancer patients, declining TCR diversity with age involved lost richness and lost evenness.

A note on this clonotype: The antigen is undetermined.

This CDR3 has 16 residues. V lost 6 bases and J 5 bases, leaving 19 bases between the germline ends. A mixed TRB-A/B primer pool amplified rearranged TRB by multiplex touch-down PCR. MiXCR was run by TCRdb on the multiplex PCR reads, yielding one entry per CDR3 protein. The data show around 3,000 distinct CDR3 sequences, 45% seen once. Amplification of TCR beta used genomic DNA extracted from peripheral blood. The specimen sequenced was blood. This sequence joins TRBV12-3 or TRBV12-4 and TRBJ2-2; either TRBD1 or TRBD2 may fit D (6 bases each). This sequence was found in a human donor with a blood cancer. The CDR3 loop reads CASSRTGATTTGELFF. The CDR3 coding sequence is TGTGCCAGCAGCAGGACGGGGGCCACAACAACCGGGGAGCTGTTTTTT.